This T cell receptor (beta chain) stems from a study of T cell repertoires and HLA-DP antigens. Study observations and caveats: A non-physiological HeLa system presented antigen to total CD4+ responders.

On this clone itself: Its specificity is unknown.

Purity of the untouched CD4+ T cells was about 98%. Losses at the gene ends were 4 bases for V and 7 bases for J; bases not matched to a gene: 9. Per the germline V gene, CDR1 is SGHRS and CDR2 is YFSETQ. CDR3 length: 15 residues. Produced via immunoSEQ multiplex PCR; TCRdb's table is partial and in-frame only. The table includes about 89,000 clones, 86% detected once. The chain combines TRBV5-1 with TRBJ2-3; 10 bases are a match to TRBD2. Material: CD4+ T cells from PBMCs. The TCR sequence derives from a man aged 50 to 59 in good health and CMV-seronegative. The CDR3 DNA sequence: TGCGCCAGCAGCCTGACCGGGACTAGCGAGAATACGCAGTATTTT. Amino acids: CASSLTGTSENTQYF.